These 17 T cell receptor beta chains originate from one sample sequenced in a study of tumor and adjacent non-tumor tissue in lung cancer. No cell sorting was done before RNA was extracted from the tissue. More than 3 cm separated this lung sample from the edge of the tumor. TCRbeta libraries were built with three rounds of nested PCR, modified from ARM-PCR. MiXCR, run by TCRdb on the multiplex PCR reads, gives a single entry per CDR3 protein. Of tens of thousands of distinct CDR3 sequences listed, less than 75% were seen once; the top ten hold 25% to 35%. Specimen: distant non-tumor lung tissue. The receptors stem from a woman in her forties or fifties with non-small cell lung cancer.

On this clonotype itself: This may come from a read error, since a much larger clone is one base off. The chain carries TRBV6-2 or TRBV6-3 and TRBJ1-2; D not resolved. The CDR3 is 15 residues long. CDR1 and CDR2 from the germline V gene are MNHEY and SVGEGT. The V gene lost 5 bases and the J gene lost 0 bases, with 13 bases spanning the gap. The CDR3 nucleotides are TGTGCCAGCAGTCGGTCCGGATGTTCTAACTATGGCTACACCTTC. Translated, it gives CASSRSGCSNYGYTF.

Details on this clonotype: Just one base apart from a much larger clone, this may be a read error. The chain recombines TRBV30 with TRBJ2-5; D gene ambiguous. The CDR3 has 19 residues. The germline CDR1 and CDR2 sequences are GTSNPN and SVGIG (reference sequence). V was clipped by 5 bases and J by 1 base, with 29 bases between them. The CDR3 loop is CAWESRPSVRSPTQETQYF. CDR3 bases: TGTGCCTGGGAGAGCAGACCATCCGTGAGGTCACCGACCCAAGAGACCCAGTACTTC.

With regard to this clonotype: The conserved phenylalanine or tryptophan normally closing the CDR3 is absent here, so this likely arose from a read error. The chain couples TRBV6-2 or TRBV6-3 to TRBJ2-7; D ambiguous. The CDR3 covers 11 residues. Germline V gene data show CDR1 as MNHEY and CDR2 as SVGEGT. The CDR3 DNA sequence: TGTGACAGCAGTGAAGGATCCGAGCAGTACTCC. As protein: CDSSEGSEQYS.

Points on this clonotype: This could be a read error, since a much larger clone is one nucleotide away. V gene TRBV12-3 or TRBV12-4 combines with J gene TRBJ2-3, with D possibly TRBD2 on 5 matching bases. There are 14 residues in the CDR3. The DNA of the CDR3 is TGTGCCAGCAGTACGGGGAGTTCCACATATACGCAGTATTTT. Protein product: CASSTGSSTYTQYF.

As regards this clonotype: A read error is likely, as this CDR3 ends without the conserved phenylalanine or tryptophan. The V gene is TRBV20-1, the J gene TRBJ1-1; weak D call: TRBD1 (5 bases). CDR3 length: 17 residues. Germline lookup yields CDR1 DFQATT and CDR2 SNEGSKA (reference sequence). CDR3 DNA: TGCAGTGCTAGAGGTGGTTCAGGGATATACATGAACAGTGAAGCTTTCCTT. Translating gives CSARGGSGIYMNSEAFL.

With respect to this clonotype: This is likely a read error, given that the CDR3 carries no conserved phenylalanine or tryptophan at its end. V usage is TRBV11-3 and J usage is TRBJ1-1, with D unclear. CDR1 and CDR2 from the germline V gene are SGHNT and YENEEA. The CDR3 runs to 13 residues. The CDR3 spells CTSALEANTEAFS. DNA of the CDR3: TGTACCAGCGCACTCGAGGCGAACACTGAAGCTTTCTCT.

A note on this clonotype: Lacking the conserved final phenylalanine or tryptophan, this CDR3 likely reflects a read error. It is unclear where the CDR3 begins or ends on the DNA, so no DNA is shown, and the CDR3 is as TCRdb lists it. The CDR3 spells CSARDYINSYEQYI. The genes are TRBV20-1 and TRBJ2-7. CDR1 is DFQATT, CDR2 SNEGSKA, per germline (reference sequence). Ends included, the CDR3 has 14 residues.

CDR3 amino acids: CASSPPRWTREHGYTF. CDR3 DNA: TGTGCCAGCAGTCCCCCGCGGTGGACTAGGGAGCATGGCTACACCTTC. The J gene is TRBJ1-2, the V gene TRBV2; no definite D call. CDR1 is SNHLY, CDR2 FYNNEI, per germline. Trimming removed 5 bases at V and 6 bases at J, with 22 bases between. The CDR3 consists of 16 residues. The full variable domain, its missing parts supplied by reference TRBV2 and TRBJ1-2, is EPEVTQTPSHQVTQMGQEVILRCVPISNHLYFYWYRQILGQKVEFLVSFYNNEISEKSEIFDDQFSVERPDGSNFTLKIRSTKLEDSAMYFCASSPPRWTREHGYTFGSGTRLTVV.

This clonotype was detected many times. The chain recombines TRBV18 with TRBJ2-3; TRBD2 agrees at 8 bases. The J segment lost 1 base and the V segment lost 4 bases, leaving 4 bases of the junction unmatched. Germline lookup yields CDR1 KGHSH and CDR2 LQKENI. CDR3 length equals 15 residues. CDR3 loop: CASSRTSIGTDTQYF. As DNA, the CDR3 is TGTGCCAGCTCACGGACTAGCATTGGCACAGATACGCAGTATTTT.

This clonotype appeared once. The CDR3 does not end in the conserved phenylalanine or tryptophan, so this is likely a read error. The chain joins TRBV11-2 to TRBJ2-5, with D perhaps TRBD1 or TRBD2 (6 bases each). Germline CDR1 SGHAT, CDR2 FQNNGV. This CDR3 is built from 15 residues. CDR3 in amino acids: CASSLVVGGQETQYL. CDR3 sequence (DNA): TGTGCCAGCAGCTTAGTGGTTGGGGGGCAAGAGACGCAGTACTTA.

This chain links TRBV6-2 or TRBV6-3 with TRBJ2-2; D gene ambiguous. Trimming left V 9 bases short and J 3 bases short, with 17 bases between. Germline lookup yields CDR1 MNHEY and CDR2 SVGEGT. This CDR3 region has 15 residues. CDR3 protein: CASRRVSRDTGELFF. CDR3 DNA sequence: TGTGCCAGTAGGAGAGTTAGCAGAGACACCGGGGAGCTGTTTTTT.

With regard to this clonotype: Being one base from a much bigger clone, this may be a read error. The DNA of the CDR3 is TGTGCCAGCGGCCAGGGACAGGGACCCAATCAGCCCCAGCATTTT. It encodes CASGQGQGPNQPQHF. The J gene is TRBJ1-5, the V gene TRBV4-2; 9 bases fit TRBD1. Per the germline V gene, CDR1 is LGHNA and CDR2 is YNFKEQ. This CDR3 is 15 amino acids long.

The sample holds one count of this clonotype. A much bigger clone sits one base away, suggesting this may be a read error. The chain couples TRBV25-1 to TRBJ2-7; 12 bases are shared with TRBD2. V trimming: 3 bases; J trimming: 1 base; junction bases outside the gene matches: 10. From germline, CDR1 is MGHDK and CDR2 SYGVNS. The CDR3 contains 18 residues. The CDR3 here is CASSDPASTSGRSYEQYF. CDR3 coding DNA: TGTGCCAGCAGTGACCCTGCATCGACTAGCGGGAGATCCTACGAGCAGTACTTC.

Remarks on this clonotype: A much larger clonotype is one base distant, so this may be a read error. Likely a read error: the CDR3 ends without its conserved phenylalanine or tryptophan. The rearrangement uses TRBV20-1 and TRBJ2-2, with 12 bases identical to TRBD2. In germline, CDR1 is DFQATT, CDR2 SNEGSKA (reference sequence). The ends lost 5 bases at V and 4 bases at J; junction bases unmatched: 5. The CDR3 runs to 15 residues. DNA for the CDR3: TGCAGTGCTGGTCTAGCGGGAGGGTTCACCGGGGAGCTGTTTATT. Amino acid sequence: CSAGLAGGFTGELFI.

For this clonotype: Relative to the germline gene, one junction end is altered; a read error may explain this. The rearrangement links TRBV20-1 to TRBJ2-1; 12 bases fit TRBD2. The CDR3 sequence is 17 residues long. Germline V gene lookup returns CDR1 DFQATT and CDR2 SNEGSKA (reference sequence). The CDR3, as DNA: TGCAGTGGTAGAGTGCGTGGTAAAGGACTAGCGGGAAATGAACAGTTCTTC. Its protein product is CSGRVRGKGLAGNEQFF.

This chain uses TRBV4-3 with TRBJ2-7; 7 nucleotides agree with TRBD2. The V gene end was trimmed by 0 bases and the J gene end by 6 bases; junction bases not matched to a gene: 11. Germline CDR1 reads LGHNA; CDR2 reads YSLEER. The CDR3 has 16 amino acids. The CDR3 loop reads CASSQDSHAGVGEQYF. The CDR3 DNA reads TGCGCCAGCAGCCAAGATTCACATGCGGGAGTCGGCGAGCAGTACTTC.

To note about this clonotype: Germline and junction disagree at one end, which may indicate a read error. The chain recombines TRBV9 with TRBJ2-3; TRBD1 matches 7 bases. From germline, CDR1 is SGDLS and CDR2 YYNGEE. The CDR3 sequence is 16 residues long. CDR3 region: CASSVEGAASTDTHFF. In DNA form, the CDR3 reads TGTGCCAGCAGCGTAGAGGGGGCGGCTAGCACAGATACGCACTTTTTT. The full variable domain, in which reference TRBV9 and TRBJ2-3 provide the parts outside the CDR3, is DSGVTQTPKHLITATGQRVTLRCSPRSGDLSVYWYQQSLDQGLQFLIQYYNGEERAKGNILERFSAQQFPDLHSELNLSSLELGDSALYFCASSVEGAASTDTHFFGPGTRLTVL.